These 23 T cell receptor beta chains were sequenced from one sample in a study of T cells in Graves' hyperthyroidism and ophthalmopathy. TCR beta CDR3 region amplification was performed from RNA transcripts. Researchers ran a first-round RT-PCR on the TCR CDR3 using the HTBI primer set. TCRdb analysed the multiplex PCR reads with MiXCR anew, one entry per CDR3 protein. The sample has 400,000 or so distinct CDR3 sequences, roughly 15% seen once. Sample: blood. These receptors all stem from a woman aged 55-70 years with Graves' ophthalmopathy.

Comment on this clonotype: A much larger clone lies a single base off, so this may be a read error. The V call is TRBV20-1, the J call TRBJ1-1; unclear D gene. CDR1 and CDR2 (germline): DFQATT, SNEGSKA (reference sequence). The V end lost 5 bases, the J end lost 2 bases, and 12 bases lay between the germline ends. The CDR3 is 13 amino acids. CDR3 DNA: TGCAGTGCTGGGCTGGATAGTAACACTGAAGCTTTCTTT. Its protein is CSAGLDSNTEAFF.

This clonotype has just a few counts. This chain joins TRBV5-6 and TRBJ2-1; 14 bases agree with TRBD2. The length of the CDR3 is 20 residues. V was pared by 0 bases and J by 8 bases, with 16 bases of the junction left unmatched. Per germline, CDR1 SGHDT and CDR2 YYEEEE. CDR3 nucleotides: TGTGCCAGCAGCTTGGCAGGGCCGGGACTAGCGGGAGTTGGGCGGGATGAGCAGTTCTTC. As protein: CASSLAGPGLAGVGRDEQFF.

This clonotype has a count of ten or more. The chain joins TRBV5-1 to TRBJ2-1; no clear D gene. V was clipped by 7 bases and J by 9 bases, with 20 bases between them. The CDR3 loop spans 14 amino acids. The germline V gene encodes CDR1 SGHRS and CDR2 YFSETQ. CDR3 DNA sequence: TGCGCCAGCCGTCTGGCCCCAAGCGTTGCTGAGCAGTTCTTC. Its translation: CASRLAPSVAEQFF.

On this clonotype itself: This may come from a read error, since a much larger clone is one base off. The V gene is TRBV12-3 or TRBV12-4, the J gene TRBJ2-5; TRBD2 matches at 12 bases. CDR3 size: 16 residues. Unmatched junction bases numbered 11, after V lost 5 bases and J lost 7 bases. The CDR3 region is CASSRGGLAGGATQYF. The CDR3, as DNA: TGTGCCAGCAGTAGAGGGGGACTAGCGGGTGGAGCGACCCAGTACTTC.

In DNA, the CDR3 is TGCGCCAGCAGCCCTGAGGGCCCGGGGTCACCCCTCCACTTT. This codes for CASSPEGPGSPLHF. This sequence joins TRBV5-1 and TRBJ1-6; D remains ambiguous. The CDR3 contains 14 residues. V lost 4 bases and J 10 bases, leaving 15 bases between the germline ends. The germline CDR1 and CDR2 sequences are SGHRS and YFSETQ.

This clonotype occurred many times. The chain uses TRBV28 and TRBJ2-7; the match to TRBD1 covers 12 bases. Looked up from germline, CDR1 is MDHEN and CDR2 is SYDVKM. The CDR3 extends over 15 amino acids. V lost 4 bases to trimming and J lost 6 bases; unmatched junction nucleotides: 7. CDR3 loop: CASSSRGTGGGEQYF. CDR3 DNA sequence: TGTGCCAGCAGTTCACGTGGGACAGGGGGCGGCGAGCAGTACTTC.

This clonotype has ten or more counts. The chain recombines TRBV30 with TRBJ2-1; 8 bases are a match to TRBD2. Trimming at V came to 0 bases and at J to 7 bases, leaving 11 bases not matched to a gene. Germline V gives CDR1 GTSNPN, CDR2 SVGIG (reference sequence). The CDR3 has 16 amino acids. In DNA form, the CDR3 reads TGTGCCTGGAGTGTACCAAACCTCGGGAGGGGGAATGAGCAGTTCTTC. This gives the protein CAWSVPNLGRGNEQFF.

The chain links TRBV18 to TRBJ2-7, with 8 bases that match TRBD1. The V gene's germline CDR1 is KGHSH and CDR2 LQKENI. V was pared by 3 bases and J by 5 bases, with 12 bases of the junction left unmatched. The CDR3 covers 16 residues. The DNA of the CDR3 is TGTGCCAGCTCACCTCGTGTTGGGCAGGGGGCTCACGAGCAGTACTTC. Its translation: CASSPRVGQGAHEQYF. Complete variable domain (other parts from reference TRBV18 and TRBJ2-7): NAGVMQNPRHLVRRRGQEARLRCSPMKGHSHVYWYRQLPEEGLKFMVYLQKENIIDESGMPKERFSAEFPKEGPSILRIQQVVRGDSAAYFCASSPRVGQGAHEQYFGPGTRLTVT.

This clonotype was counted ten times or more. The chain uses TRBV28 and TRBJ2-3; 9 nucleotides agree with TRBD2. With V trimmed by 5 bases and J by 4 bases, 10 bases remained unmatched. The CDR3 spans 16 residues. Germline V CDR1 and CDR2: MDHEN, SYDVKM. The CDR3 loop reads CASSPQLAGGADTQYF. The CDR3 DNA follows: TGTGCCAGCAGTCCCCAACTAGCGGGCGGGGCAGATACGCAGTATTTT. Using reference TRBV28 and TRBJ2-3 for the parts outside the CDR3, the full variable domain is DVKVTQSSRYLVKRTGEKVFLECVQDMDHENMFWYRQDPGLGLRLIYFSYDVKMKEKGDIPEGYSVSREKKERFSLILESASTNQTSMYLCASSPQLAGGADTQYFGPGTRLTVL.

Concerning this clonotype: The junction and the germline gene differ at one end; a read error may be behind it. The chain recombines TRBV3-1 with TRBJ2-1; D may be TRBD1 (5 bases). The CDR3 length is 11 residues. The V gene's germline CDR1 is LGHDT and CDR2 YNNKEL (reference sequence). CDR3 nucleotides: TGTGCCAGCAGCCATATGTCAGGGATGGTCTTC. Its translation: CASSHMSGMVF.

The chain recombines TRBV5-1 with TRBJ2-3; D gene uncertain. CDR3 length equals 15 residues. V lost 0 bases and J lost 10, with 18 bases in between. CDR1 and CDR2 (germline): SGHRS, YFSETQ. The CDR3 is CASSLVPEFTRPQYF. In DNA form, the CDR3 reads TGCGCCAGCAGCTTGGTACCCGAATTTACCCGGCCGCAGTATTTT.

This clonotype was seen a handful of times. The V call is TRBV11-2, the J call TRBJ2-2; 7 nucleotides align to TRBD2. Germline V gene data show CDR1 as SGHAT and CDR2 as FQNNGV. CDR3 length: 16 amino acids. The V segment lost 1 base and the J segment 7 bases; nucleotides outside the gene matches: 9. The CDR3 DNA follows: TGTGCCAGCAGCTTAGTCGGACTAGGCGGAGACGGGGAGCTGTTTTTT. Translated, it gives CASSLVGLGGDGELFF.

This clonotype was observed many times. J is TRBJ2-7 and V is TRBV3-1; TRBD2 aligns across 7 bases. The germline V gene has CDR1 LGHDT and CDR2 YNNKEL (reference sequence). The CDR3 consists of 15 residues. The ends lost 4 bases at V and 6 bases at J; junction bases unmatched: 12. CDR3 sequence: CASSPDGTKNSEQYF. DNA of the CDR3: TGTGCCAGCAGCCCCGACGGGACTAAAAACTCCGAGCAGTACTTC.

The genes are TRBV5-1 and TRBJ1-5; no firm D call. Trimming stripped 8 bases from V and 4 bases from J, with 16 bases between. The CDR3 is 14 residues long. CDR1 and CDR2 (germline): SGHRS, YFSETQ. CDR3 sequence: CARTPRPGNQPQHF. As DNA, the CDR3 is TGCGCCAGGACGCCCCGCCCGGGTAATCAGCCCCAGCATTTT.

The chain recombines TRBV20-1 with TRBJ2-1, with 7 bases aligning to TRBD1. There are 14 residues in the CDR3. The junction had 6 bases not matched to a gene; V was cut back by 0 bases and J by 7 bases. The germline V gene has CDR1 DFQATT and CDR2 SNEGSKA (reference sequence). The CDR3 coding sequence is TGCAGTGCTAGAGATTACGGGACAGTTAATGAGCAGTTCTTC. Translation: CSARDYGTVNEQFF.

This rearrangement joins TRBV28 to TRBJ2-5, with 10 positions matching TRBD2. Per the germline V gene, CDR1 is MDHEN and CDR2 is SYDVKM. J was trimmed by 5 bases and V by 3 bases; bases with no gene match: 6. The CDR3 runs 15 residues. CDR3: CASSFSGRAEETQYF. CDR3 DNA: TGTGCCAGCAGTTTCAGCGGGAGGGCCGAGGAGACCCAGTACTTC.

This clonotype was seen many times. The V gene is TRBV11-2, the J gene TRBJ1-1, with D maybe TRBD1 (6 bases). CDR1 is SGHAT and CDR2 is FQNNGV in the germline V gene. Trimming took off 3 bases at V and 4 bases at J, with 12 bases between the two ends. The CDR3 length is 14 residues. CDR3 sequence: CASSLTGGPTEAFF. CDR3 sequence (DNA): TGTGCCAGCAGCTTGACAGGCGGCCCCACTGAAGCTTTCTTT.

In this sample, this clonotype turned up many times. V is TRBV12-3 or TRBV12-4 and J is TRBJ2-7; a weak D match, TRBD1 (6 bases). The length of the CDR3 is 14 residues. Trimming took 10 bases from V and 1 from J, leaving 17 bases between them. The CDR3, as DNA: TGTGCCACCTCTCGGGCCAGGGGTTCCTACGAGCAGTACTTC. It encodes CATSRARGSYEQYF.

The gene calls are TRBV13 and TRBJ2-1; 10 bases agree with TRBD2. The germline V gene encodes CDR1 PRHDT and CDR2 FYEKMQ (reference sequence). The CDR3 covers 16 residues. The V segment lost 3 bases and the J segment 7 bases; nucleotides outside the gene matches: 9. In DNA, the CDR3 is TGTGCCAGCAGCTTGTCGGCTAGCGGGAGAGGAAATGAGCAGTTCTTC. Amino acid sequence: CASSLSASGRGNEQFF.

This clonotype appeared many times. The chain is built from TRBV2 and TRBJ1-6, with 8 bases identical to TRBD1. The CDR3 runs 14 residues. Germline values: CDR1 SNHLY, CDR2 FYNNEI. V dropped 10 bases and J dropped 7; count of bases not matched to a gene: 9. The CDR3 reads CATAGQGPNSPLHF. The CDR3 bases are TGTGCCACCGCCGGACAGGGACCCAATTCACCCCTCCACTTT.

The chain's CDR3 is CATQGQGDSYEQYF. Written as DNA, the CDR3 is TGTGCCACCCAGGGACAGGGGGACTCCTACGAGCAGTACTTC. The chain links TRBV10-3 to TRBJ2-7, with 11 bases identical to TRBD1. This CDR3 has 14 residues. The junction had 5 bases not matched to a gene; V was cut back by 10 bases and J by 0 bases. Germline V gene lookup returns CDR1 ENHRY and CDR2 SYGVKD.

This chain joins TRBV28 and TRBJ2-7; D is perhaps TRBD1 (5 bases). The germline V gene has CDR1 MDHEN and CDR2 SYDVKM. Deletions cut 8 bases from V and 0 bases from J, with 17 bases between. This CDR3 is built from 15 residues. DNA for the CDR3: TGTGCCAGCGGACATCGGCAGGGAAACTCCTACGAGCAGTACTTC. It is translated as CASGHRQGNSYEQYF. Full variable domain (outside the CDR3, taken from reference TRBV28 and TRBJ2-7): DVKVTQSSRYLVKRTGEKVFLECVQDMDHENMFWYRQDPGLGLRLIYFSYDVKMKEKGDIPEGYSVSREKKERFSLILESASTNQTSMYLCASGHRQGNSYEQYFGPGTRLTVT.

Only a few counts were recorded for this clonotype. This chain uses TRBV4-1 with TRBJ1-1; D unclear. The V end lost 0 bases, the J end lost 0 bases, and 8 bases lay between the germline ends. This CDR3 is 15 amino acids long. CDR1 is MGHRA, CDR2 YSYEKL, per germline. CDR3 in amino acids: CASSQENRLNTEAFF. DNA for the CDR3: TGCGCCAGCAGCCAAGAAAACAGATTGAACACTGAAGCTTTCTTT.